This T cell receptor (beta chain) was profiled in a study of T cell responses to AZD1222 COVID-19 vaccine (dated by TCRdb to the early 2020s). Regarding the study in general: AZD1222 recipients whose second dose came at about 4 weeks and those whose second dose came at about 12 weeks were combined into one group, since spike-specific TCR depth and breadth did not differ between the two schedules. A total of around 240 trial participants underwent TCR sequencing, of whom about 210 received two doses of AZD1222 and some 26 received two doses of the MenACWY control vaccine. Enrollment into the trials was organized by age into subgroups of 18-55, 56-69 and 70-plus years, and those subgroups contained around 150, 28 and 57 TCR-sequenced participants, respectively.

The junction shows trimming of 5 bases on V and 2 bases on J, plus 21 bases between the germline ends. The germline V gene (reference sequence) provides CDR1 SEHNR and CDR2 FQNEAQ. There are 17 amino acids in the CDR3, from cysteine to phenylalanine inclusive. Just the 51-base CDR3 DNA is kept, in frame starting at base 1. General study outcomes and caveats: Most participants were white British and females outnumbered males, and the authors suggested that clonal diversity may have been underestimated. Conclusions about previously exposed vaccinees were limited because only a handful of AZD1222 recipients were SARS-CoV-2 seropositive at baseline. After two AZD1222 doses, spike-specific TCR breadth and depth were significantly higher than at day 0 and than in MenACWY recipients. In the small 56-69-year group, the increase in depth fell short of significance, most likely because of low power. Nearly half of unique spike-specific TCRs reportedly recognized epitopes outside regions mutated in the B.1.351 and B.1.1.7 variants. No day 14 peak-response samples were available, so repertoires were characterized only after the peak T cell response. CD4 TCRs associated with the vaccine covered the entire spike protein, and the dominant responses were in regions 160-218 and 743-854.

Per the publication, the time point label means: baseline before first vaccination. The vaccinee samples were drawn from two UK trials, COV001 and COV002, one of which was a single-blind randomized controlled phase 2/3 trial testing AZD1222 (ChAdOx1 nCoV-19) in healthy adults. For TCRbeta chain sequencing, PBMC samples from trial participants were taken at day 0 and at day 28 after the second dose. The CDR3 regions of human TCRbeta chains were analyzed by immunosequencing. In the authors' own workflow: Repertoire TCRs were matched against a reference library of SARS-CoV-2-specific TCRs generated with the MIRA antigen-specificity platform. Breadth was defined as the fraction of unique TCRs that were SARS-CoV-2-associated. Depth was defined as the fraction of total T cells that were SARS-CoV-2-associated. Using the MIRA data, every spike-specific TCR was mapped to the spike region that the TCR reacted to and assigned to either a CD4 or a CD8 class. Log10-transformed breadth and depth values were compared by one-way ANOVA with Sidak's multiple comparisons tests. TCRdb holds this immuneACCESS table with in-frame rearrangements only. Some clones are missing; in checked studies, unresolved V genes explain under half, and the rest has no known cause. The V and J calls and clone size are taken from that table; D and trimming were inferred from the DNA. A total of over 65,000 clones appear in this sample, about 86% of them only once. 6.5% to 7.5% of the sample is in the top ten clones.

As for this clone: The target of this receptor is not known. No much larger clone is present one base from it, and per-base qualities are unavailable.

The chain is encoded by TRBV7-9 joined to TRBJ1-1, with TRBD1 tentatively as D gene (5 bases match). The sequencing here drew on peripheral blood, taken on day 0 of AZD1222 vaccination. This clonotype was sampled from an adult in good health. The CDR3 region reads CASSAGPGQGKNTEAFF. The DNA is as follows: TGTGCCAGCAGCGCAGGACCGGGGCAAGGAAAAAACACTGAAGCTTTCTTT.